A selection of T cell receptor beta chains follows, all from one sample in a study of OX40 agonist ivuxolimab in advanced cancers. Sequencing used immunoSEQ multiplex PCR; TCRdb keeps in-frame clones, though not all of them. Of some 43,000 clones in the sample, just under 95% are singletons; the top ten hold approximately 10%. Here the sequenced sample was CD4+ or CD8+ T cells sorted from blood, taken in a trial of the OX40 agonist ivuxolimab. Receptors originate from an adult with an advanced solid tumor such as melanoma, head and neck, liver or kidney cancer. Both conserved end residues are part of each CDR3. The D gene is left open where the match is weak. The size of a clone is reported for some rows only, either as once, few or many, or as a class for expanded clones.

clone_size j_call v_call d_call cdr3_aa cdr3_nt
. TRBJ2-7 TRBV5-6 TRBD2 CASSFGLGSSYEQYF TGTGCCAGCAGCTTCGGACTAGGTAGCTCCTACGAGCAGTACTTC
. TRBJ2-1 TRBV19 TRBD1 CASSIDNAGGGYNEQFF TGTGCCAGTAGTATAGATAACGCAGGGGGTGGCTACAATGAGCAGTTCTTC
. TRBJ1-1 TRBV19 . CASSIGATEAFF TGTGCCAGTAGTATAGGTGCGACTGAAGCTTTCTTT
. TRBJ2-1 TRBV4-3 . CASSSFGRGSYNEQFF TGCGCCAGCAGCTCCTTCGGGCGGGGCTCCTACAATGAGCAGTTCTTC
once TRBJ1-1 TRBV5-1 . CASRWGQYTEAFF TGCGCCAGCAGGTGGGGGCAGTACACTGAAGCTTTCTTT
. TRBJ2-7 TRBV9 TRBD1 CASSGPNRGRHEQYF TGTGCCAGCAGCGGTCCTAACAGGGGGCGCCACGAGCAGTACTTC
medium-sized TRBJ2-7 TRBV4-2 . CASSQPAGEGVNEQYF TGTGCCAGCAGCCAACCGGCAGGGGAAGGCGTCAACGAGCAGTACTTC
. TRBJ1-4 TRBV7-8 . CASSLQGYATNEKLFF TGTGCCAGCAGCTTACAGGGATACGCCACTAATGAAAAACTGTTTTTT
. TRBJ2-3 TRBV19 . CASSISGGTDTQYF TGTGCCAGTAGTATTTCAGGTGGCACAGATACGCAGTATTTT
. TRBJ2-7 TRBV6-6 TRBD1 CASSPNSGTAYYEQYF TGTGCCAGCAGTCCTAATTCCGGGACAGCCTACTACGAGCAGTACTTC
. TRBJ1-1 TRBV29-1 . CSGGLSAEAFF TGCAGCGGGGGGTTGTCAGCTGAAGCTTTCTTT
. TRBJ2-1 TRBV29-1 . CSVVGMHEQFF TGCAGCGTTGTAGGGATGCATGAGCAGTTCTTC
. TRBJ2-1 TRBV21-1 . CASSKGESFYNEQFF TGTGCCAGCAGCAAAGGGGAGAGTTTCTACAATGAGCAGTTCTTC
. TRBJ2-1 TRBV13 . CASSLWRGSAYNEQFF TGTGCCAGCAGCTTATGGAGGGGATCCGCCTACAATGAGCAGTTCTTC
few TRBJ2-7 TRBV27 TRBD1 CASSSPGQGPGEQYF TGTGCCAGCAGTTCACCGGGACAGGGGCCCGGCGAGCAGTACTTC
. TRBJ2-7 TRBV29-1 . CSVEEGTGSYEQYF TGCAGCGTTGAAGAGGGGACGGGGAGTTACGAGCAGTACTTC
. TRBJ2-7 TRBV4-3 . CASSQDGQGTYEQYF TGCGCCAGCAGCCAAGATGGTCAGGGCACCTACGAGCAGTACTTC
. TRBJ2-7 TRBV11-2 TRBD2 CASSLGREGPYEQYF TGTGCCAGCAGCTTAGGGCGGGAGGGCCCCTACGAGCAGTACTTC
. TRBJ2-7 TRBV4-3 . CASSQKGEARYPDEQYF TGCGCCAGCAGCCAGAAAGGGGAGGCCAGATATCCGGACGAGCAGTACTTC
. TRBJ2-7 TRBV6-5 . CASSAFGSAYEQYF TGTGCCAGCAGTGCATTCGGCAGTGCCTACGAGCAGTACTTC
. TRBJ2-1 TRBV28 . CASSLSAAYNEQFF TGTGCCAGCAGTTTATCGGCAGCTTACAATGAGCAGTTCTTC
. TRBJ2-7 TRBV19 TRBD2 CASSTYREARLDEQYF TGTGCCAGTAGTACATACCGGGAGGCCCGATTGGACGAGCAGTACTTC
. TRBJ2-2 TRBV6-5 . CASNPGNTGELFF TGTGCCAGCAATCCGGGGAATACCGGGGAGCTGTTTTTT
. TRBJ2-3 TRBV7-8 . CASSLNLPDTQYF TGTGCCAGCAGCTTAAACCTGCCAGATACGCAGTATTTT